The 20 T cell receptor beta chains presented below share a single source sample, sequenced in a study of T cells in Graves' hyperthyroidism and ophthalmopathy. TCR beta CDR3 region amplification was performed from RNA transcripts. HTBI primers were used for first-round RT-PCR of the TCR CDR3. MiXCR was run by TCRdb on the multiplex PCR reads, yielding one entry per CDR3 protein. This table has roughly 500,000 distinct CDR3 sequences, 35% to 55% appearing once. Sequencing used peripheral blood or thyroid tissue (not recorded which). These TCRs come from an adult woman with Graves' disease, either hyperthyroidism or ophthalmopathy (not recorded which).

The gene calls are TRBV30 and TRBJ2-2, with TRBD2 identical over 10 bases. The CDR3 is made up of 14 amino acids. Germline V gene data show CDR1 as GTSNPN and CDR2 as SVGIG (reference sequence). V shed 8 bases and J 6 bases; nucleotides not matched to a gene: 9. The CDR3 region has the DNA TGTGCCGGCAGACTAGCGGGCTACGCCGGGGAGCTGTTTTTT. This codes for CAGRLAGYAGELFF.

The chain uses TRBV6-2 or TRBV6-3 and TRBJ1-5; D unresolved. The germline V gene encodes CDR1 MNHEY and CDR2 SVGEGT. The V end lost 2 bases, the J end lost 3 bases, and 14 bases lay between the germline ends. The CDR3 spans 16 residues. CDR3 nucleotide sequence: TGTGCCAGCAGTTACGGTGGAGGGAGGTCCAATCAGCCCCAGCATTTT. It codes for CASSYGGGRSNQPQHF.

The chain uses TRBV4-3 and TRBJ2-7; 8 bases are a match to TRBD1. CDR3 length equals 14 residues. Per germline, CDR1 LGHNA and CDR2 YSLEER. After removal of 5 bases from V and 5 bases from J, the junction contained 8 bases not matched to a gene. The CDR3 sequence is CASSGGQGAHEQYF. DNA of the CDR3: TGCGCCAGCAGCGGCGGCCAGGGGGCCCACGAGCAGTACTTC.

The rearrangement joins TRBV15 to TRBJ2-7; a possible D gene is TRBD2 (5 bases). CDR1 is LNHNV and CDR2 is YYDKDF in the germline V gene (reference sequence). The CDR3 is 14 amino acids. CDR3 nucleotide sequence: TGTGCTGCCCAAGGAGCGGAGGCCTTCTACGAGCAGTACTTC. This gives the protein CAAQGAEAFYEQYF.

In the case of this clonotype: No conserved phenylalanine or tryptophan ends this CDR3, so it is likely a read error. The DNA is omitted, as the CDR3 cannot be located on it reliably, and the CDR3 follows TCRdb's listing. The rearrangement joins TRBV5-1 to TRBJ1-1. Per the germline V gene, CDR1 is SGHRS and CDR2 is YFSETQ. The CDR3 is 11 amino acids in total, end residues counted. Here the CDR3 reads CASSLADGANY.

This clonotype was counted only a few times. The chain combines TRBV7-2 with TRBJ1-5; no clear D gene. The CDR3 length is 15 residues. Trimming shortened V by 5 bases and J by 0 bases, and 11 bases separated the two germline ends. Germline V lookup: CDR1 SGHTA, CDR2 FQGNSA. The CDR3 spells CASSEFQDSNQPQHF. In nucleotides, the CDR3 is TGTGCCAGCAGCGAGTTTCAAGATAGCAATCAGCCCCAGCATTTT.

The chain's CDR3 is CSVSGTGQETQYF. The CDR3 DNA is TGCAGCGTTTCCGGGACAGGGCAAGAGACCCAGTACTTC. The chain recombines TRBV29-1 with TRBJ2-5; 9 nucleotides line up with TRBD1. The trim removed 5 bases at V and 2 bases at J, leaving 3 bases unmatched. The length of the CDR3 is 13 residues. The germline V gene has CDR1 SQVTM and CDR2 ANQGSEA.

Notes on this clonotype: Germline and junction disagree at one end, which may indicate a read error. This rearrangement joins TRBV25-1 to TRBJ2-7, with 8 bases aligning to TRBD2. The CDR3 has 14 residues. Germline V gene lookup returns CDR1 MGHDK and CDR2 SYGVNS. CDR3: CASSEDGLAELLHF. CDR3 coding DNA: TGTGCCAGCAGTGAAGACGGACTAGCAGAACTCCTCCACTTC.

The sample holds many counts of this clonotype. The chain combines TRBV25-1 with TRBJ2-5; 10 nucleotides agree with TRBD2. There are 15 residues in the CDR3. CDR1 and CDR2 from the germline V gene are MGHDK and SYGVNS. Trimming took 4 bases from V and 6 from J; bases not matched to a gene: 8. CDR3 region: CASSGLAGVGQTQYF. The CDR3 region has the DNA TGTGCCAGCAGTGGTCTAGCGGGAGTTGGTCAGACCCAGTACTTC.

The chain links TRBV6-1 to TRBJ2-6; 10 bases are a match to TRBD1. Looked up from germline, CDR1 is MNHNS and CDR2 is SASEGT. The CDR3 runs to 17 residues. V lost 3 bases to trimming and J lost 0 bases; unmatched junction nucleotides: 2. Here the CDR3 reads CASSERTGGSGANVLTF. The CDR3 coding sequence is TGTGCCAGCAGTGAGAGGACAGGGGGCTCTGGGGCCAACGTCCTGACTTTC.

The chain carries TRBV4-1 and TRBJ1-1; TRBD1 is a possible D gene (5 bases). From germline, CDR1 is MGHRA and CDR2 YSYEKL. With 4 bases removed from V and 1 base from J, the gap between germline ends came to 13 bases. There are 15 residues in the CDR3. CDR3 sequence (DNA): TGCGCCAGCAGCCTCCCGGGACGGAAGAACACTGAAGCTTTCTTT. Residues: CASSLPGRKNTEAFF.

V usage is TRBV6-6 and J usage is TRBJ2-2; D possibly corresponds to TRBD1 (6 bases). CDR3 length: 12 residues. V dropped 6 bases and J dropped 6 bases, with 8 bases sitting between them. Germline-derived CDR1 and CDR2 are MNHNY and SVGAGI (reference sequence). This CDR3 is CASRGASGELFF. Written as DNA, the CDR3 is TGTGCCAGCAGGGGGGCCTCCGGGGAGCTGTTTTTT.

The chain carries TRBV20-1 and TRBJ1-5, with D unresolved. V shed 3 bases and J shed 3 bases, with 12 bases lying between them. Germline loops: CDR1 DFQATT, CDR2 SNEGSKA (reference sequence). The CDR3 runs 14 residues. The CDR3 nucleotides are TGCAGTGCTAGGACACCGGGAAACAATCAGCCCCAGCATTTT. Its translation is CSARTPGNNQPQHF.

This clonotype was recorded at least ten times. The CDR3 bases are TGCGCCAGCAGCCAATCAGTGACAGGCCCTAGTCGTCATTCACCCCTCCACTTT. It translates to CASSQSVTGPSRHSPLHF. V usage is TRBV4-1 and J usage is TRBJ1-6, with D possibly matching TRBD1 (6 bases). Trimming pared 2 bases from V and 8 bases from J, leaving 22 bases between. Germline lookup yields CDR1 MGHRA and CDR2 YSYEKL. The CDR3 extends over 18 amino acids.

The chain employs TRBV4-1 and TRBJ1-1; 9 bases align to TRBD1. The CDR3 runs 17 residues. The ends lost 4 bases at V and 0 bases at J; junction bases unmatched: 9. Germline CDR1 MGHRA, CDR2 YSYEKL. CDR3 sequence reads: CASSPATGGGMNTEAFF. CDR3 coding DNA: TGCGCCAGCAGCCCCGCGACAGGGGGAGGCATGAACACTGAAGCTTTCTTT.

The chain uses TRBV5-6 and TRBJ2-7; no clear D gene. Trimming stripped 2 bases from V and 3 bases from J, with 6 bases between. CDR1 is SGHDT, CDR2 YYEEEE, per germline. The CDR3 runs 12 residues. CDR3 nucleotide sequence: TGTGCCAGCAGCTTCCAGTTCTACGAGCAGTACTTC. This sequence encodes CASSFQFYEQYF.

In this sample, this clonotype turned up many times. The V and J genes are TRBV2 and TRBJ1-5; TRBD1 is a possible D gene (6 bases). Germline CDR1 and CDR2: SNHLY and FYNNEI. The CDR3 spans 16 residues. The V end lost 5 bases, the J end lost 1 base, and 15 bases lay between the germline ends. The CDR3 sequence: CASSRYRESSNQPQHF. The CDR3 DNA is TGTGCCAGCAGTCGGTACAGGGAATCGAGCAATCAGCCCCAGCATTTT. The full variable domain, in which reference TRBV2 and TRBJ1-5 provide the parts outside the CDR3, is EPEVTQTPSHQVTQMGQEVILRCVPISNHLYFYWYRQILGQKVEFLVSFYNNEISEKSEIFDDQFSVERPDGSNFTLKIRSTKLEDSAMYFCASSRYRESSNQPQHFGDGTRLSIL.

This clonotype was seen only once. The chain recombines TRBV7-3 with TRBJ2-5; a possible D gene is TRBD2 (6 bases). The V end was cut by 5 bases, the J end by 5 bases, with 15 bases between. The germline gives CDR1 SGHTA, CDR2 FQGTGA. This CDR3 is built from 14 residues. CDR3 region: CASSPLGRGETQYF. The CDR3 DNA sequence: TGTGCCAGCAGCCCCCTCGGGAGAGGTGAGACCCAGTACTTC.

V usage is TRBV29-1 and J usage is TRBJ2-1, with D perhaps matching TRBD2 (7 bases). Trimming left V 5 bases short and J 12 bases short, with 20 bases between. There are 13 residues in the CDR3. Germline CDR1 and CDR2: SQVTM and ANQGSEA. CDR3: CSVLRAGAPAQFF. The CDR3 nucleotides are TGCAGCGTTCTAAGGGCGGGGGCCCCAGCGCAGTTCTTC.

The chain combines TRBV12-3 or TRBV12-4 with TRBJ1-5; D might be TRBD1 (6 bases). Trimming pared 6 bases from V and 6 bases from J, leaving 15 bases between. The CDR3 length is 14 residues. CDR3 DNA: TGTGCCAGCAGGGTATGGGGGGGCACTCAGCCCCAGCATTTT. Translation gives CASRVWGGTQPQHF.